These T cell receptor beta chains were read from a single sample in a study of blood T cell repertoires in COVID-19. Only in-frame clones appear in the TCRdb table, and some are missing; sequencing was by immunoSEQ multiplex PCR. Here the sample spans 200,000 to 300,000 clones, over 80% being singletons. The specimen sequenced was peripheral blood. These TCRs come from a human donor in a cohort sampled during active COVID-19. The CDR3 runs from the conserved cysteine through the conserved F or W.

j_call v_call cdr3_aa
TRBJ1-5 TRBV5-5 CASSPTDRVQPQHF
TRBJ2-7 TRBV7-9 CASSLGQGYGEQYF
TRBJ2-7 TRBV6-6 CASSVELPKQYF
TRBJ2-5 TRBV12-5 CASGRGHQETQYF
TRBJ2-1 TRBV11-2 CASSLEGGLPPYNEQFF
TRBJ1-1 TRBV20-1 CSANNFGAFF
TRBJ1-1 TRBV3-1/TRBV3-2 CASSQSGARTEAFF
TRBJ2-7 TRBV5-6 CASSLGTQLEQYF
TRBJ1-1 TRBV6-5 CASSYRTPNTEAFF
TRBJ2-1 TRBV10-3 CAISAEASGTGNEQFF
TRBJ1-5 TRBV5-1 CASSFSGDSNQPQHF
TRBJ1-2 TRBV5-1 CASSPEGADGYTF
TRBJ2-1 TRBV6-5 CASRRGRPDNEQFF
TRBJ2-3 TRBV27 CASSLSRGRQGMSQSRDTQYF
TRBJ1-3 TRBV7-2 CASSLGAGRRNTIYF
TRBJ2-3 TRBV15 CATSRRWASGSDTQYF
TRBJ1-2 TRBV3-1/TRBV3-2 CASSQAGTDGYTF
TRBJ2-7 TRBV7-9 CASSSSNTLSFEQYF
TRBJ2-7 TRBV5-1 CASSGGLAGEQYF
TRBJ1-4 TRBV24-1 CATGGGANEKLFF
TRBJ1-1 TRBV5-1 CASSFGQGRPAGHTEAFF
TRBJ1-6 TRBV28 CASSLRPPGTGSNSYNSPLHF
TRBJ2-6 TRBV19 CASRQGGAGANVLTF
TRBJ1-2 TRBV29-1 CSVDRGPGYTF
TRBJ2-1 TRBV19 CASSIGRGGSSYNEQFF
TRBJ2-7 TRBV14 CASAVGGSSYEQYF
TRBJ1-1 TRBV10-2 CASSEYTGNTEAFF
TRBJ2-2 TRBV3-1/TRBV3-2 CASSQGGGDSNTGELFF
TRBJ2-7 TRBV10-3 CAINRGPYEQYF
TRBJ2-3 TRBV7-2 CASSLGPSGRARGTDTQYF
TRBJ2-7 TRBV5-1 CASSLPGTGYEQYF
TRBJ1-1 TRBV5-1 CASSIDRGEDFF
TRBJ1-2 TRBV5-6 CASSFQGQRHGYTF
TRBJ1-1 TRBV27 CASSSGTTGGWYTEAFF
TRBJ2-7 TRBV19 CASSIGTESYEQYF
TRBJ2-6 TRBV24-1 CATSDPSRDGANVLTF
TRBJ1-1 TRBV6-6 CASSRTETEAFF
TRBJ2-5 TRBV14 CASSLYSGGASETQYF
TRBJ2-5 TRBV5-1 CASSLGQGETQYF
TRBJ2-1 TRBV9 CASSLRPGTGNEQFF
TRBJ1-4 TRBV4-1 CASRHQGSPGATNEKLFF
TRBJ2-2 TRBV24-1 CATSDPSNADRGGTGELFF
TRBJ1-1 TRBV6-5 CASSLQTAMNTEAFF
TRBJ2-1 TRBV5-1 CASSRDRGRGEQFF
TRBJ1-1 TRBV11-2 CASSSQPGYEAFF
TRBJ1-1 TRBV11-2 CASSLSGQGDTEAFF
TRBJ1-5 TRBV28 CASSLSSQNSNQPQHF
TRBJ2-7 TRBV7-2 CASSLGGSPYEQYF
TRBJ1-2 TRBV3-1/TRBV3-2 CASSPRSANYGYTF
TRBJ1-1 TRBV6-5 CASTLDRGRTEAFF
TRBJ2-1 TRBV9 CASSPSSGTSYNEQFF
TRBJ2-1 TRBV6-4 CASSATSGSANEQFF